What follows is one T cell receptor beta chain and its context. Using immunoSEQ multiplex PCR, the repertoire was profiled, and TCRdb retains in-frame clones only, with some absent. The sample includes tens of thousands of clones, about 92% of them seen just once. This CDR3 contains 17 residues. The germline V gene encodes CDR1 KGHSH and CDR2 LQKENI. Germline trimming cut 3 bases from V and 0 bases from J; bases unmatched to any gene: 9. This sample is drawn from a study of T cell changes during pregnancy in multiple sclerosis. Sequenced here: peripheral blood, sampled in the third trimester of pregnancy. The chain combines TRBV18 with TRBJ2-7; 9 positions agree with TRBD1. This TCR was recovered from a female donor in good health, enrolled as a control in a pregnancy study. The CDR3 DNA sequence: TGTGCCAGCTCACCGAACCCGGGACAGGGTATCTCCTACGAGCAGTACTTC. Translation gives CASSPNPGQGISYEQYF.